These T cell receptor beta chains were read from a single sample in a study of cytomegalovirus exposure and HLA in healthy donors. Data came from immunoSEQ multiplex PCR; TCRdb stores just in-frame clones and leaves some out. The table shows about 190,000 clones, with 80% to 85% occurring only once. Sequencing was carried out using PBMCs. Source of these receptors: a woman under 30 in good health and CMV-seronegative. Both conserved end residues are part of each CDR3. D genes are given only for firm matches. The size field is filled for only some rows; it gives once, few, many or a size class.

>TRBJ1-5|TRBD1|NA|TRBV5-1
TGCGCCAGCAGCACGGGACAGGGAAGTCAGCCCCAGCATTTT
CASSTGQGSQPQHF
>TRBJ1-2|NA|once|TRBV19
TGTGCCAGTAGTATAGGACAGTTTTTCTATGGCTACACCTTC
CASSIGQFFYGYTF
>TRBJ2-1|TRBD2|NA|TRBV15
TGTGCCACCAGCAGGTTGCAGCGGGAGTTGGATGAGCAGTTCTTC
CATSRLQRELDEQFF
>TRBJ2-1|TRBD2|NA|TRBV6-5
TGTGCCAGCAGATTAAGGGGAGGGCCTAATGAGCAGTTCTTC
CASRLRGGPNEQFF
>TRBJ1-1|TRBD1|NA|TRBV6-1
TGTGCCAGCAGGTGGACAGGGAACACTGAAGCTTTCTTT
CASRWTGNTEAFF
>TRBJ2-1|NA|NA|TRBV7-2
TGTGCCAGCAGCGCTTGGGAGTCCGGGACTCGGTTCTTC
CASSAWESGTRFF
>TRBJ2-1|NA|NA|TRBV11-2
TGTGCCAGCAGCCTGGGGCTAGCGTTCAATGAGCAGTTCTTC
CASSLGLAFNEQFF
>TRBJ2-6|TRBD1|once|TRBV7-6
TGTGCCAGCAGCCATACCGGGACAGGTCTCTATGGGGCCAACGTCCTGACTTTC
CASSHTGTGLYGANVLTF
>TRBJ2-7|NA|few|TRBV28
TGTGCCAGCACCATCCACTACGAGCAGTACTTC
CASTIHYEQYF
>TRBJ2-5|TRBD1|NA|TRBV9
TGTGCCAGCAGCGGAACAGGGGGCTACCAGACCCAGTACTTC
CASSGTGGYQTQYF
>TRBJ2-2|TRBD1|NA|TRBV6-5
TGTGCCAGCAGAGGCGACAGGGGGAACACCGGGGAGCTGTTTTTT
CASRGDRGNTGELFF
>TRBJ2-7|NA|NA|TRBV19
TGTGCCAGTAGTATGAGATCCGAGCACTACGAGCAGTACTTC
CASSMRSEHYEQYF
>TRBJ2-5|TRBD2|NA|TRBV10-3
TGTGCCATCAGTGAGTCTACGGGCGGGGGTATCCAAGAGACCCAGTACTTC
CAISESTGGGIQETQYF
>TRBJ2-5|NA|few|TRBV15
TGTGCCACCAGAGGAGCGGGTGGAGGAGAGACCCAGTACTTC
CATRGAGGGETQYF
>TRBJ2-1|TRBD2|NA|TRBV9
TGTGCCAGCAGCGTAGTACTAGCGGGAAACTACAATGAGCAGTTCTTC
CASSVVLAGNYNEQFF
>TRBJ1-4|NA|NA|TRBV7-9
TGTGCCAGCTCCAACGAACGTGGGGCTGAAAAACTGTTTTTT
CASSNERGAEKLFF
>TRBJ1-5|TRBD1|NA|TRBV7-9
TGTGCCAGCAGCTCATCAGGCCGGGACAGGGGTCCCAATCAGCCCCAGCATTTT
CASSSSGRDRGPNQPQHF
>TRBJ1-1|NA|NA|TRBV19
TGTGCCAGTACTTCTGGCGGCGGCACTGAAGCTTTCTTT
CASTSGGGTEAFF
>TRBJ1-5|NA|NA|TRBV28
TGTGCCAGCAGCGGAATCTTGACCCAGGCCCTCGGAGGGGATCAGCCCCAGCATTTT
CASSGILTQALGGDQPQHF
>TRBJ1-1|TRBD1|NA|TRBV29-1
TGCAGCGTGCTGGACAGGGAGGAAGCTTTCTTT
CSVLDREEAFF
>TRBJ2-5|NA|NA|TRBV28
TGTGCCAGCAGTTTGGGGCGGGACGGAGAGACCCAGTACTTC
CASSLGRDGETQYF
>TRBJ1-2|TRBD1|once|TRBV7-8
TGTGCCAGCAGCTTAGCGGTCAGGGGGGAGGGCTACACCTTC
CASSLAVRGEGYTF
>TRBJ2-5|TRBD2|NA|TRBV9
TGTGCCAGCAGCGTAGTAGGCGGGGAGGGGGAGACCCAGTACTTC
CASSVVGGEGETQYF
>TRBJ2-1|NA|NA|TRBV2
TGTGCCAGCAGTGACCCGACGGGAGTGGGTAATGAGCAGTTCTTC
CASSDPTGVGNEQFF
>TRBJ2-2|NA|NA|TRBV5-1
TGCGCCAGCACCATTGCGAACACCGGGGAGCTGTTTTTT
CASTIANTGELFF
>TRBJ1-5|TRBD1|NA|TRBV6-4
TGTGCCAGCAGTGACTCGGACAGGGTTGCGGATAGCAATCAGCCCCAGCATTTT
CASSDSDRVADSNQPQHF
>TRBJ2-5|NA|NA|TRBV6-5
TGTGCCAGCAGTGAAGGACTTGCTTGGGAGACCCAGTACTTC
CASSEGLAWETQYF
>TRBJ2-7|TRBD1|NA|TRBV15
TGTGCCACCAGCAGAGAGGGACAGGTTACCTACGAGCAGTACTTC
CATSREGQVTYEQYF
>TRBJ1-5|NA|few|TRBV6-5
TGTGCCAGCAGTTACTCCGGGGGGGACGGTCAGCCCCAGCATTTT
CASSYSGGDGQPQHF